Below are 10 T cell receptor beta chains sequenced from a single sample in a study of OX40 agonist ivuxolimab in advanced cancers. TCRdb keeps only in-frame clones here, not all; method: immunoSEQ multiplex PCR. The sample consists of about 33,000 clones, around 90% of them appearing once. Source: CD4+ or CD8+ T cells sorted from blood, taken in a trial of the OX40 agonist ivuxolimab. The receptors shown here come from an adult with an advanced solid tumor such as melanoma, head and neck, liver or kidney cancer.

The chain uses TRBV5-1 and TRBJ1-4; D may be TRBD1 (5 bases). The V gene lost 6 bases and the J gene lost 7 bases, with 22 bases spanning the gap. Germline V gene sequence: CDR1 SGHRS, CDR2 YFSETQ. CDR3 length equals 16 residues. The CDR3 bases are TGCGCCAGCACCCCAGCCGCGGGTCCGAGGGGTGAAAAACTGTTTTTT. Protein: CASTPAAGPRGEKLFF.

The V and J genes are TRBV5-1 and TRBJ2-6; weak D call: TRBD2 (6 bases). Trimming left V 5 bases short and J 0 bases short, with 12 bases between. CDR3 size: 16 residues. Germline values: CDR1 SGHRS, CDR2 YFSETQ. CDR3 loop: CASRYSSDSGANVLTF. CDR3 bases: TGCGCCAGCAGGTATTCTAGCGACTCTGGGGCCAACGTCCTGACTTTC.

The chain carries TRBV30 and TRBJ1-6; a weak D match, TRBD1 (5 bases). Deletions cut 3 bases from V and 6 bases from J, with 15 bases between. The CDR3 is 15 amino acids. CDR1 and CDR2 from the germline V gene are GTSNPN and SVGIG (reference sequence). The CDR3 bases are TGTGCCTGGAGCACTACCGGGACTGCTAATTCACCCCTCCACTTT. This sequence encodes CAWSTTGTANSPLHF.

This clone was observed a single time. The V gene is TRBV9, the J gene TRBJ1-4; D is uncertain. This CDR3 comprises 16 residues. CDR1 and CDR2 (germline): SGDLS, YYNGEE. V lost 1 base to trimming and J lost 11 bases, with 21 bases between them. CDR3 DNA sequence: TGTGCCAGCAGCGTAAGTGTCAATCCATTTTCAGAGAAACTGTTTTTT. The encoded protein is CASSVSVNPFSEKLFF.

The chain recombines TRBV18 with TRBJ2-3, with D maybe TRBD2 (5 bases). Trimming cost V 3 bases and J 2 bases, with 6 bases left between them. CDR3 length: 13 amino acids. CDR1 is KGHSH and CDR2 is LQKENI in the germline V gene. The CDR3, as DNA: TGTGCCAGCTCACCCGACTACACAGATACGCAGTATTTT. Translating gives CASSPDYTDTQYF.

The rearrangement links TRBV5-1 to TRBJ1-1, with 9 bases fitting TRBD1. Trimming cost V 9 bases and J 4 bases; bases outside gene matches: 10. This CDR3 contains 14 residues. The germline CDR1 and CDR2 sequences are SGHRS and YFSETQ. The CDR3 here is CAKGQGKIGTEAFF. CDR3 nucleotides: TGCGCCAAGGGACAGGGAAAAATAGGCACTGAAGCTTTCTTT.

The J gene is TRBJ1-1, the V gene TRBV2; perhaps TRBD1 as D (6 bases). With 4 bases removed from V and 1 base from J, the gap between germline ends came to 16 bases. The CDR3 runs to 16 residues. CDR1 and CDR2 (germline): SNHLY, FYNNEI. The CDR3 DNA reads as TGTGCCAGCAGTGTACAGGGTATCGGGGCGAACACTGAAGCTTTCTTT. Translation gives CASSVQGIGANTEAFF.

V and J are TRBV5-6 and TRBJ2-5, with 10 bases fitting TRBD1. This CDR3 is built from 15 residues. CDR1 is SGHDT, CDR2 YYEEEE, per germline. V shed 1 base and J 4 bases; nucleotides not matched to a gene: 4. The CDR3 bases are TGTGCCAGCAGCTTGTGGGACAGGGGAGGAGAGACCCAGTACTTC. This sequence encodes CASSLWDRGGETQYF.

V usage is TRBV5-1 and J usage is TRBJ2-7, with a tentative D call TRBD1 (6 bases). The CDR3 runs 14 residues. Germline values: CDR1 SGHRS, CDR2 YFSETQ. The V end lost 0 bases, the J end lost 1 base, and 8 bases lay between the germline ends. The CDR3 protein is CASSLDQGSYEQYF. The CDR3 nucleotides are TGCGCCAGCAGCTTGGATCAGGGGTCCTACGAGCAGTACTTC.

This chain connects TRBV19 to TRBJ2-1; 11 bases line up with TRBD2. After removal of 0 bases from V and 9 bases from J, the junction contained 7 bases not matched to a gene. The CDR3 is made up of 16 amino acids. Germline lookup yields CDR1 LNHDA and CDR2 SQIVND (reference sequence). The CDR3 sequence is CASSIDRLAGKSEQFF. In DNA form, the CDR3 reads TGTGCCAGTAGTATAGATAGACTAGCGGGAAAGAGTGAGCAGTTCTTC.